Only one count was recorded for the clone carrying this TCR beta chain. The target antigen is unknown. These data come from a study of CD8 T cells in ankylosing spondylitis. Study-wide points: Previously reported in reactive arthritis synovial fluid and blood were some of the motif variants. Reportedly, significant enrichment of disease-linked clones occurred in matched ankylosing spondylitis synovial fluid. It appeared that ankylosing spondylitis blood was characterized by a TCR beta motif of about eight highly homologous variants.

Germline loops: CDR1 SGHVS, CDR2 FQNEAQ. The CDR3 is 16 residues long. V trimming: 5 bases; J trimming: 5 bases; junction bases outside the gene matches: 9. Making use of molecular barcodes, quantitative 5'-RACE generated TCR beta libraries. TCRdb redid the calling of the 5' RACE reads with MiXCR, one entry per CDR3 protein. This sample yields about 250,000 distinct CDR3 sequences, of which 30% to 40% are seen a single time; roughly 4.2% belongs to the top ten. This receptor was identified in a male donor with ankylosing spondylitis or in good health (not recorded which). J is TRBJ2-1 and V is TRBV7-8; 10 nucleotides line up with TRBD1. The sequenced material came from blood, either unsorted or a sorted T cell fraction (not recorded which). The CDR3 is CASSDLRDRGNNEQFF. CDR3 DNA sequence: TGTGCCAGCAGCGACCTACGGGACAGGGGAAACAATGAGCAGTTCTTC.